This T cell receptor (beta chain) is from a study of T cells after yellow fever vaccination. Across the study: Those fractions that held only low numbers of cells were prepared using the SMART-Seq v4 Ultra Low Input RNA kit. The study, taken as a whole, reports: A weaker secondary response peaked on day 5, the primary on day 15. Most clones from primary vaccination resurfaced after the booster (96% CD4, around 91% CD8).

The TCR cDNA carried a universal primer site and UMIs from 5'RACE template switching. TCRdb reprocessed the 5' RACE reads with MiXCR, giving one entry per CDR3 protein. The sample includes about 320,000 distinct CDR3 sequences, about 10% seen only once; the top ten take over 3%. V gave up 2 bases and J gave up 1 base, with 11 bases separating them. Germline loops: CDR1 SGHTA, CDR2 FQGNSA. This CDR3 is built from 15 residues. As to this clonotype: No antigen is known for it.

The sequence was obtained from a young man who received the YFV17D yellow fever vaccine. This specimen was CD4+ T cells sorted from PBMCs, taken 45 days after the yellow fever booster vaccination. The rearrangement uses TRBV7-2 and TRBJ2-5; D is possibly TRBD1 (5 bases). CDR3 region: CASSLQGRGQETQYF. The CDR3 nucleotides are TGTGCCAGCAGCTTACAGGGTCGCGGCCAAGAGACCCAGTACTTC.